This TCR beta chain originates from a study of cytomegalovirus exposure and HLA in healthy donors. The study's findings and limits: Most of the TCR beta V segments (in an earlier analysis) were productive either about 90% or about 30% of the time. HLA-A and HLA-B allele assignments for most subjects were reportedly predicted accurately using TCR beta sequences. Across all donors, roughly uniform sequencing depth was an assumption of the presence/absence analyses.

The CDR3 is made up of 14 amino acids. Germline V gene sequence: CDR1 SQVTM, CDR2 ANQGSEA. V gave up 3 bases and J gave up 6 bases, with 17 bases separating them. In the case of this clone: Its specificity is unknown.

PCR used 60 Vbeta primers and 13 Jbeta primers. TCRdb's copy holds only in-frame clones and misses some; the assay was immunoSEQ multiplex PCR. This table holds some 200,000 clones, about four fifths found once. The clonotype originates from a girl under 18 in good health and CMV-seropositive. The V call is TRBV29-1, the J call TRBJ1-1; D might be TRBD1 (5 bases). The specimen was PBMCs. The DNA of the CDR3 is TGCAGCGTTGATACCTCAGGGTTAGAAGCTGAAGCTTTCTTT. This encodes CSVDTSGLEAEAFF. Based on the CDR3 plus reference TRBV29-1 and TRBJ1-1, the full variable domain is SAVISQKPSRDICQRGTSLTIQCQVDSQVTMMFWYRQQPGQSLTLIATANQGSEATYESGFVIDKFPISRPNLTFSTLTVSNMSPEDSSIYLCSVDTSGLEAEAFFGQGTRLTVV.